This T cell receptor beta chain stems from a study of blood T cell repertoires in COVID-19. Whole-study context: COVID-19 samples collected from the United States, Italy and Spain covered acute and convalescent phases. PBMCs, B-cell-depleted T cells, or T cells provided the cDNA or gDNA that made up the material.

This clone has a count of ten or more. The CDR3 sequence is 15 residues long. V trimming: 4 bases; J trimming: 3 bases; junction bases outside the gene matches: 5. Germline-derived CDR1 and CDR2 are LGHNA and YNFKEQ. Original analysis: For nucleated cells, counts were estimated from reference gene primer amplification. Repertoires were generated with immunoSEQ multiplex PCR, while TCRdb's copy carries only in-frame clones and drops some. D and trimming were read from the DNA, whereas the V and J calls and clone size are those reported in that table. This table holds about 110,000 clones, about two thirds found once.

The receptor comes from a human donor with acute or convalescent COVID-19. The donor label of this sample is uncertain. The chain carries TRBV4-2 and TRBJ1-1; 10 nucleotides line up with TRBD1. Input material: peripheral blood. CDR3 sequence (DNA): TGTGCCAGCAGCCGAGAGGGACAGGGGTACACTGAAGCTTTCTTT. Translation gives CASSREGQGYTEAFF.